These 26 T cell receptor beta chains were all obtained from the same sample, sequenced in a study of blood T cell repertoires in COVID-19. Clones were sequenced by immunoSEQ multiplex PCR, and TCRdb holds only the in-frame ones, with some missing. The table records 250,000 to 350,000 clones, around 90% of them present only once. What was sequenced was peripheral blood. The receptors come from a man aged 18-30 years who had recovered from COVID-19.

V usage is TRBV30 and J usage is TRBJ2-1, with 11 bases lining up with TRBD2. V shed 0 bases, J shed 2 bases, and the junction held 18 bases outside the gene matches. The CDR3 length is 21 residues. The germline gives CDR1 GTSNPN, CDR2 SVGIG (reference sequence). CDR3 sequence: CAWSVRMGRLAGGITYNEQFF. CDR3 bases: TGTGCCTGGAGTGTACGGATGGGTAGGCTAGCGGGAGGTATAACCTACAATGAGCAGTTCTTC.

This CDR3 is CASSQAGHGYEQYF. CDR3 nucleotide sequence: TGTGCCAGCAGCCAAGCGGGACATGGATACGAGCAGTACTTC. The chain is built from TRBV4-2 and TRBJ2-7; D is perhaps TRBD1 (6 bases). The V end was cut by 1 base, the J end by 4 bases, with 11 bases between. Germline V gene lookup returns CDR1 LGHNA and CDR2 YNFKEQ. The CDR3 covers 14 residues.

The J gene is TRBJ1-2, the V gene TRBV27; D gene ambiguous. The CDR3 has 14 amino acids. CDR1 is MNHEY, CDR2 SMNVEV, per germline (reference sequence). With 7 bases removed from V and 4 bases from J, the gap between germline ends came to 16 bases. CDR3 residues: CASTPRANSYGYTF. In nucleotides, the CDR3 is TGTGCCAGCACCCCGAGAGCGAATTCCTATGGCTACACCTTC.

V usage is TRBV9 and J usage is TRBJ1-3, with 10 bases aligning to TRBD1. Germline CDR1 is SGDLS and CDR2 is YYNGEE. Trimming took 4 bases from V and 8 from J; bases not matched to a gene: 12. This CDR3 region has 16 residues. The CDR3 is CASSLPGTGALHTIYF. The DNA of the CDR3 is TGTGCCAGCAGCTTACCCGGGACAGGGGCACTGCACACCATATATTTT.

The J gene is TRBJ2-5, the V gene TRBV7-2; 7 bases agree with TRBD2. V lost 4 bases and J lost 1; bases outside the gene matches: 6. CDR1 is SGHTA, CDR2 FQGNSA, per germline. The CDR3 has 15 residues. The CDR3 coding sequence is TGTGCCAGCAGCTACAGCGGGACTGGCCAAGAGACCCAGTACTTC. Its protein product is CASSYSGTGQETQYF. Full variable domain (rest looked up from reference TRBV7-2 and TRBJ2-5): GAGVSQSPSNKVTEKGKDVELRCDPISGHTALYWYRQSLGQGLEFLIYFQGNSAPDKSGLPSDRFSAERTGGSVSTLTIQRTQQEDSAVYLCASSYSGTGQETQYFGPGTRLLVL.

Only one count was recorded for this clone. This chain uses TRBV19 with TRBJ1-2, with a tentative D call TRBD1 (5 bases). This CDR3 is 15 amino acids long. Germline CDR1 reads LNHDA; CDR2 reads SQIVND (reference sequence). The ends were cut back, 1 base at V and 1 base at J, with 10 bases in the middle. The CDR3 loop reads CASSIATQGNYGYTF. The CDR3 nucleotides are TGTGCCAGTAGTATAGCGACTCAGGGTAACTATGGCTACACCTTC.

The J gene is TRBJ2-1, the V gene TRBV27; 9 nucleotides match TRBD1. After removal of 6 bases from V and 8 bases from J, the junction contained 2 bases not matched to a gene. Germline lookup yields CDR1 MNHEY and CDR2 SMNVEV (reference sequence). This CDR3 is 12 amino acids long. The CDR3 region is CASRNRGHEQFF. CDR3 DNA sequence: TGTGCCAGCAGAAACAGGGGGCATGAGCAGTTCTTC.

The CDR3 loop reads CASSFGQGSYEQYF. CDR3 DNA: TGCGCCAGCAGCTTCGGACAGGGGAGCTACGAGCAGTACTTC. The chain joins TRBV5-1 to TRBJ2-7; 9 nucleotides line up with TRBD1. Germline V lookup: CDR1 SGHRS, CDR2 YFSETQ. This CDR3 region has 14 residues. V shed 2 bases and J 3 bases; nucleotides not matched to a gene: 3.

This clone showed up just once. The chain is built from TRBV18 and TRBJ1-1; 7 nucleotides align to TRBD1. Losses at the gene ends were 0 bases for V and 5 bases for J; bases not matched to a gene: 6. CDR1 is KGHSH and CDR2 is LQKENI in the germline V gene. The CDR3 loop spans 15 amino acids. The CDR3, as DNA: TGTGCCAGCTCACCACCAGGACAGGTTGAAACTGAAGCTTTCTTT. This codes for CASSPPGQVETEAFF.

The rearrangement joins TRBV7-3 to TRBJ2-3; unclear D gene. Deletions cut 5 bases from V and 0 bases from J, with 15 bases between. Germline CDR1 reads SGHTA; CDR2 reads FQGTGA. The CDR3 is 16 residues long. The CDR3 reads CASSPKPPPSTDTQYF. CDR3 bases: TGTGCCAGCAGCCCGAAGCCTCCGCCTAGCACAGATACGCAGTATTTT.

This chain links TRBV3-1 (or the pseudogene TRBV3-2) with TRBJ2-7, with 11 bases lining up with TRBD2. V dropped 4 bases and J dropped 4; count of bases not matched to a gene: 3. This CDR3 has 14 amino acids. CDR1 is LGHDT and CDR2 is YNNKEL in the germline V gene (reference sequence). The CDR3 coding sequence is TGTGCCAGCAGCCCAACTAGCGGGGGTTACGAGCAGTACTTC. It encodes CASSPTSGGYEQYF.

The rearrangement links TRBV3-1 (or the pseudogene TRBV3-2) to TRBJ1-5; 7 bases map to TRBD1. This CDR3 has 16 amino acids. Germline V gives CDR1 LGHDT, CDR2 YNNKEL (reference sequence). The V and J ends lost 2 bases and 6 bases, in that order; junction bases with no gene match: 10. In nucleotides, the CDR3 is TGTGCCAGCAGCCAATTCAGACAGGGTAGGCTTCAGCCCCAGCATTTT. Translating it yields CASSQFRQGRLQPQHF.

This chain links TRBV6-6 with TRBJ2-7; possible D gene TRBD2, 6 bases. The length of the CDR3 is 13 residues. Germline V gene lookup returns CDR1 MNHNY and CDR2 SVGAGI (reference sequence). Trimming pared 7 bases from V and 2 bases from J, leaving 12 bases between. Here the CDR3 reads CASIAGTTYEQYF. The CDR3 nucleotides are TGTGCCAGCATCGCGGGGACCACCTACGAGCAGTACTTC.

The CDR3 DNA reads TGTGCCAGCAGTTACGTGGCGGGGGCCACAGGGGAGCAGTACTTC. It translates to CASSYVAGATGEQYF. This chain joins TRBV6-2 or TRBV6-3 and TRBJ2-7; the D gene is possibly TRBD2 (7 bases). The CDR3 has 15 residues. The germline V and J ends were trimmed by 2 bases and 7 bases, with 18 bases remaining between them. Per the germline V gene, CDR1 is MNHEY and CDR2 is SVGEGT.

The J gene is TRBJ2-2, the V gene TRBV7-3; 10 bases map to TRBD2. Germline values: CDR1 SGHTA, CDR2 FQGTGA. V gave up 1 base and J gave up 5 bases; unmatched junction bases: 4. The CDR3 runs 16 residues. The CDR3 loop reads CASSLKPAGGTGELFF. The CDR3 DNA reads TGTGCCAGCAGCTTAAAGCCAGCGGGGGGGACCGGGGAGCTGTTTTTT.

The chain employs TRBV4-3 and TRBJ2-2; 8 positions agree with TRBD1. The CDR3 sequence is 16 residues long. J gave up 0 bases and V 4 bases, and 4 bases lay outside the gene matches. Germline values: CDR1 LGHNA, CDR2 YSLEER. In DNA form, the CDR3 reads TGCGCCAGCAGCCCCAGGACAGGGCCGAACACCGGGGAGCTGTTTTTT. Its translation: CASSPRTGPNTGELFF.

This sequence joins TRBV25-1 and TRBJ1-1, with 11 bases aligning to TRBD1. Germline CDR1 MGHDK, CDR2 SYGVNS. V shed 6 bases and J 3 bases; nucleotides not matched to a gene: 6. The CDR3 runs to 15 residues. This chain's CDR3 is CASSRTGGADTEAFF. The CDR3 DNA sequence: TGTGCCAGCAGCAGGACAGGGGGCGCGGACACTGAAGCTTTCTTT.

The chain is built from TRBV25-1 and TRBJ1-1, with no clear D. V shed 2 bases and J shed 0 bases, with 13 bases lying between them. The CDR3 is made up of 16 amino acids. Germline values: CDR1 MGHDK, CDR2 SYGVNS. Here the CDR3 reads CASSERNREVNTEAFF. The CDR3 DNA reads TGTGCCAGCAGTGAAAGGAATAGGGAGGTGAACACTGAAGCTTTCTTT.

The rearrangement uses TRBV2 and TRBJ2-5, with 7 bases that match TRBD2. V was clipped by 0 bases and J by 5 bases; unmatched bases: 6. Germline CDR1 SNHLY, CDR2 FYNNEI. CDR3 length: 15 amino acids. The DNA for the CDR3 is TGTGCCAGCAGTGAAGCGCATAGGGGAGGGGAGACCCAGTACTTC. Translation: CASSEAHRGGETQYF.

Here the CDR3 reads CSVVYGGTAGNTIYF. The CDR3 nucleotides are TGCAGCGTTGTCTACGGAGGAACGGCTGGAAACACCATATATTTT. J is TRBJ1-3 and V is TRBV29-1; D is uncertain. Trimming cost V 4 bases and J 2 bases, with 15 bases left between them. Germline loops: CDR1 SQVTM, CDR2 ANQGSEA. This CDR3 comprises 15 residues.

Worth noting for this clone: Other DNA sequences from this sample encode an identical CDR3 as well. The chain uses TRBV5-1 and TRBJ1-1; D is ambiguous. Per the germline V gene, CDR1 is SGHRS and CDR2 is YFSETQ. This CDR3 region has 13 residues. Between the trimmed V and J ends, which lost 2 bases and 4 bases, there was a span of 9 bases. The CDR3 DNA sequence: TGCGCCAGCAGCTTCGATAGAGGCACTGAAGCTTTCTTT. This gives the protein CASSFDRGTEAFF.

With respect to this clone: This is likely a read error, given that the CDR3 carries no conserved phenylalanine or tryptophan at its end. The limits of the CDR3 on the DNA are not certain, so only TCRdb's listed CDR3 is given. The genes are TRBV2 and TRBJ2-7; the D segment call TRBD1 is taken from the table without a DNA check. Looked up from germline, CDR1 is SNHLY and CDR2 is FYNNEI. A total of 13 residues make up the CDR3, ends included. The CDR3 here is CASMRAEGTGGGL.

This chain joins TRBV6-2 or TRBV6-3 and TRBJ2-3; D might be TRBD2 (7 bases). The ends were cut back, 2 bases at V and 2 bases at J, with 17 bases in the middle. The CDR3 extends over 17 amino acids. The germline V gene encodes CDR1 MNHEY and CDR2 SVGEGT. CDR3 in DNA: TGTGCCAGCAGTTACCGTACTGGGGGGGCCCTCACAGATACGCAGTATTTT. Translating gives CASSYRTGGALTDTQYF.

V and J are TRBV30 and TRBJ1-2, with D hard to call. Germline loops: CDR1 GTSNPN, CDR2 SVGIG (reference sequence). The length of the CDR3 is 10 residues. The V end lost 5 bases, the J end lost 5 bases, and 6 bases lay between the germline ends. CDR3 nucleotides: TGTGCCTGGCGAACTTATGGCTACACCTTC. Protein sequence: CAWRTYGYTF.

The chain joins TRBV6-1 to TRBJ1-1; D unresolved. Trimming left V 1 base short and J 4 bases short, with 4 bases between. The CDR3 length is 12 residues. Germline V gene sequence: CDR1 MNHNS, CDR2 SASEGT. This CDR3 is CASSEDSTEAFF. The CDR3 nucleotides are TGTGCCAGCAGTGAAGATAGCACTGAAGCTTTCTTT.

The rearrangement uses TRBV10-1 and TRBJ2-3, with D uncertain. The CDR3 totals 12 residues. Germline loops: CDR1 WNHNN, CDR2 SYGVQD (reference sequence). Trimming took 8 bases from V and 2 from J, leaving 8 bases between them. Here the CDR3 DNA reads TGCGCCAGCGGCAAAGACACAGATACGCAGTATTTT. The encoded protein is CASGKDTDTQYF.